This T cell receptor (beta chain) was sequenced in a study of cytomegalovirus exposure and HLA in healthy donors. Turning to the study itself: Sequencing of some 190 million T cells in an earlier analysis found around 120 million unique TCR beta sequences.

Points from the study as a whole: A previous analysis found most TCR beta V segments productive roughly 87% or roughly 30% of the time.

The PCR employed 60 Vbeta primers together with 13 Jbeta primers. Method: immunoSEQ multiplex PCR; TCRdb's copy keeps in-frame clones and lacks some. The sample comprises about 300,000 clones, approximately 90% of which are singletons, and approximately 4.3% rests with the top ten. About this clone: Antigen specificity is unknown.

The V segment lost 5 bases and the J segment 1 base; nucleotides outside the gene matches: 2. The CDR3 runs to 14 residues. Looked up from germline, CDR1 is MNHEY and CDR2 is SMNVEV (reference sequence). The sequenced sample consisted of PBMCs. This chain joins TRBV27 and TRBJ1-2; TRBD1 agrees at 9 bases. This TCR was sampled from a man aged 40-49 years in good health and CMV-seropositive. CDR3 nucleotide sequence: TGTGCCAGCAGTAGGACAGGGGTTAACTATGGCTACACCTTC. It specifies CASSRTGVNYGYTF.